This T cell receptor (beta chain) was retrieved from a study of cytomegalovirus exposure and HLA in healthy donors. In the study overall: Sequencing of about 179 million T cells in an earlier analysis found some 100 million unique TCR beta sequences. HLA-typed donors contributed around 85 million unique TCRs, which were held in an early data release. Study-level points and caveats: Most TCR sequences proved rare, with some public TCRs found in many donors.

The sample holds many counts of this clone. Its antigen is unknown. Both 60 Vbeta primers and 13 Jbeta primers went into the PCR. The assay was immunoSEQ multiplex PCR, and TCRdb's table has in-frame clones only and misses some. The table includes about 84,000 clones, more than 50% detected once. V lost 5 bases and J 1 base, leaving 8 bases between the germline ends. Germline lookup yields CDR1 MGHRA and CDR2 YSYEKL. The CDR3 is made up of 13 amino acids. The V gene is TRBV4-1, the J gene TRBJ1-1; D is ambiguous. The sequence derives from a woman in her forties in good health and CMV-seropositive. Specimen: PBMCs. The CDR3 spells CASSITGNTEAFF. CDR3 nucleotides: TGCGCCAGCAGCATCACTGGGAACACTGAAGCTTTCTTT.